The 23 T cell receptor beta chains below come from one sample, sequenced in a study of T cells in women clearing cervical HPV infection. Libraries were prepared by immunoSEQ multiplex PCR; TCRdb keeps only in-frame clonotypes and omits some of them. In all, the sample yields some 43,000 clones. Sequenced material: blood buffy coat. The receptors originated from a woman between 18 and 70 years old with a cervical HPV16 infection that either progressed to CIN3+ or cleared (not recorded which).

With respect to this clone: Coverage ceases 3 residues before the CDR3 finishes, and the germline J gene fills in the end. The V gene is TRBV7-2, the J gene TRBJ1-2; TRBD1 aligns across 9 bases. The junction had 7 bases not matched to a gene; V was cut back by 10 bases and J by 4 bases. Germline V gives CDR1 SGHTA, CDR2 FQGNSA. The CDR3 has 13 amino acids. CDR3 sequence reads: CATPGQGSYGYTF. Incomplete CDR3 DNA: TGTGCCACTCCAGGACAGGGGTCCTATGGC.

With respect to this clone: Compared with germline, one end of the junction differs, possibly owing to a read error. Read sequence stops 3 residues before the CDR3 end, and the germline J gene provides the missing end. The chain combines TRBV7-7 with TRBJ2-2; TRBD1 aligns across 8 bases. This CDR3 spans 16 amino acids. The germline CDR1 and CDR2 sequences are SSHAT and FNYEAQ (reference sequence). The covered CDR3 bases are TGTGCTAGCAGCCGAACAGGGGGTGCGAACACCGGGGAG. Protein sequence: CASSRTGGANTGE. The whole CDR3 region reads CASSRTGGANTGELFF.

In the case of this clone: The CDR3 end is not reached by the read, which stops 3 residues before it; the germline J gene fills it in. The chain has TRBV19 and TRBJ1-2; D ambiguous. The germline gives CDR1 LNHDA, CDR2 SQIVND (reference sequence). This CDR3 is 13 amino acids long. The CDR3 sequence is CASSLTKAQIYTF. The sequenced part of the CDR3 DNA is TGTGCCAGTAGCCTGACCAAGGCACAGATT. The complete variable domain, with remaining parts taken from reference TRBV19 and TRBJ1-2, reads DGGITQSPKYLFRKEGQNVTLSCEQNLNHDAMYWYRQDPGQGLRLIYYSQIVNDFQKGDIAEGYSVSREKKESFPLTVTSAQKNPTAFYLCASSLTKAQIYTFGSGTRLTVV.

On this clone: The CDR3 is cut off 3 residues early in the read; its end comes from the germline J gene. V and J are TRBV19 and TRBJ2-5; a weak D match, TRBD1 (6 bases). The CDR3 extends over 13 amino acids. The V gene's germline CDR1 is LNHDA and CDR2 SQIVND (reference sequence). Trimming left V 5 bases short and J 7 bases short, with 14 bases between. CDR3: CASSDDRFGTQYF. The covered CDR3 bases are TGTGCCAGTAGTGACGACAGGTTTGGGACC.

Comments on this clone: From the germline J gene comes the end of the CDR3, since the read stops 3 residues before it. The chain employs TRBV7-9 and TRBJ2-1; 9 bases match TRBD2. Per germline, CDR1 SEHNR and CDR2 FQNEAQ (reference sequence). V was pared by 1 base and J by 7 bases, with 5 bases of the junction left unmatched. The CDR3 is 15 amino acids. CDR3 loop: CASSLDAGGQNEQFF. The DNA read from the CDR3 is TGTGCCAGCAGCTTAGATGCGGGGGGGCAAAATGAG.

CDR3 DNA, as far as it was read: TGTGCCAGTAGTTACTCACAGGGAGATATTAACTATGGT. It codes for CASSYSQGDINYG. The entire CDR3 protein is CASSYSQGDINYGQYF. The chain recombines TRBV19 with TRBJ2-4; D might be TRBD1 (6 bases). Read coverage stops 3 residues before the CDR3 terminus; the germline J gene supplies the remainder. The CDR3 has 16 amino acids. Germline V gene sequence: CDR1 LNHDA, CDR2 SQIVND (reference sequence).

About this clone: Coverage ceases 3 residues before the CDR3 finishes, and the germline J gene fills in the end. V usage is TRBV18 and J usage is TRBJ1-2, with 7 bases lining up with TRBD1. Germline V gene lookup returns CDR1 KGHSH and CDR2 LQKENI. CDR3 length: 17 residues. CDR3 sequence: CASSLTDPVRGRNDYTF. The DNA read from the CDR3 is TGTGCCAGCTCACTCACTGACCCCGTGAGGGGGCGGAACGAC.

With regard to this clone: The read halts 3 residues ahead of the CDR3 end, with the missing end drawn from the germline J gene. The J gene is TRBJ2-2, the V gene TRBV7-9; D is uncertain. CDR1 is SEHNR and CDR2 is FQNEAQ in the germline V gene (reference sequence). V was clipped by 1 base and J by 6 bases, with 6 bases between them. CDR3 size: 13 residues. Incomplete CDR3 DNA: TGTGCCAGCAGCTTAGACTCCTCCGGGGAG. Protein: CASSLDSSGE. The CDR3 as a whole reads CASSLDSSGELFF.

As concerns this clone: The missing CDR3 end, 3 residues past where the read stops, is filled in from the germline J gene. This chain joins TRBV14 and TRBJ2-1, with D unresolved. This CDR3 comprises 15 residues. The germline V gene has CDR1 SGHDN and CDR2 FVKESK. With 2 bases removed from V and 3 bases from J, the gap between germline ends came to 11 bases. This chain's CDR3 is CASSQRDSGYNEQFF. CDR3 bases read: TGTGCCAGCAGCCAACGTGACTCCGGCTACAATGAG.

As concerns this clone: The read stops 3 residues short of the end of the CDR3; the missing end is completed from the germline J gene. This chain uses TRBV6-4 with TRBJ2-3; 11 bases line up with TRBD2. The germline CDR1 and CDR2 sequences are MRHNA and SNTAGT. V lost 3 bases, J lost 5 bases, and 4 bases stayed unmatched. The CDR3 has 15 residues. The CDR3 sequence: CASSELAGGQDTQYF. Partial CDR3 DNA: TGTGCCAGCAGTGAGCTAGCGGGGGGTCAAGATACG.

To note about this clone: The observed sequence ends 3 residues before the CDR3 terminus, with the missing tail filled in from the germline J gene. V usage is TRBV7-9 and J usage is TRBJ2-4; the D gene is possibly TRBD1 (5 bases). The V gene's germline CDR1 is SEHNR and CDR2 FQNEAQ (reference sequence). The CDR3 consists of 13 residues. V lost 1 base and J 4 bases, leaving 5 bases between the germline ends. CDR3 in amino acids: CASSLDRKNIQYF. CDR3 DNA, as far as it was read: TGTGCCAGCAGCTTAGACAGGAAAAACATT.

Of note for this clone: The sequence runs out 3 residues before the end of the CDR3; the remainder is reconstructed from the germline J gene. V is TRBV5-5 and J is TRBJ2-3, with 10 bases matching TRBD1. Trimming at V came to 3 bases and at J to 3 bases, leaving 4 bases not matched to a gene. This CDR3 spans 15 amino acids. Germline V gives CDR1 SGHKS, CDR2 YYEKEE (reference sequence). The sequenced part of the CDR3 DNA is TGTGCCAGCAGCTCGACAGGGGGCGGGACAGATACG. Amino acid sequence: CASSSTGGGTDT. The full CDR3 sequence reads CASSSTGGGTDTQYF.

A word on this clone: The read stops 3 residues short of the end of the CDR3; the missing end is completed from the germline J gene. This chain joins TRBV27 and TRBJ1-3; no clear D. This CDR3 region has 14 residues. V was cut by 7 bases and J by 4 bases, with 14 bases left in between. CDR1 MNHEY and CDR2 SMNVEV come from the germline V gene (reference sequence). CDR3 bases read: TGTGCCAGCAAACGCGAGGGTCTGGGAAACACC. Translated, it gives CASKREGLGNT. The complete CDR3 reads CASKREGLGNTIYF.

A note on this clone: The read is 3 residues too short to cover the CDR3 end, so that end is filled in from the germline J gene. The chain employs TRBV14 and TRBJ2-4; no clear D gene. V was clipped by 2 bases and J by 6 bases, with 8 bases between them. The CDR3 runs to 13 residues. Per the germline V gene, CDR1 is SGHDN and CDR2 is FVKESK. The CDR3 DNA, read in part, is TGTGCCAGCAGCCAAACCCCGGGAAACATT. Amino acids: CASSQTPGNI. The whole CDR3 region reads CASSQTPGNIQYF.

Note on this clone: The read finishes 3 residues shy of the CDR3 end, and the germline J gene is used to complete it. J is TRBJ1-4 and V is TRBV28, with TRBD1 as a possible D gene (5 bases). CDR1 and CDR2 (germline): MDHEN, SYDVKM. Trimming removed 5 bases from V and 2 bases from J, with 15 bases in between. The CDR3 totals 16 residues. This chain's CDR3 is CASSPLGQPTNEKLFF. The sequenced part of the CDR3 DNA is TGTGCCAGCAGTCCCCTCGGACAACCGACTAATGAAAAA.

Of note for this clone: The read ends 3 residues shy of where the CDR3 ends; the end is completed using the germline J gene. V usage is TRBV12-3 or TRBV12-4 and J usage is TRBJ2-7; D may be TRBD1 (6 bases). The CDR3 contains 15 residues. The V and J ends lost 3 bases and 6 bases respectively, with 18 bases between them. Partial CDR3 DNA: TGTGCCAGCAGTTTTAGACCGGGACAAAACTCCGAG. Translating it yields CASSFRPGQNSE. The full CDR3 sequence reads CASSFRPGQNSEQYF.

Comment on this clone: The read ends 3 residues before the CDR3 terminus; that terminus is restored from the germline J gene. The rearrangement joins TRBV19 to TRBJ2-2; D is perhaps TRBD2 (5 bases). V was pared by 6 bases and J by 7 bases, with 15 bases between. Germline CDR1 and CDR2: LNHDA and SQIVND (reference sequence). This CDR3 region has 14 residues. The CDR3 loop is CASRDLKDSGELFF. The sequenced part of the CDR3 DNA is TGTGCCAGTAGGGACTTGAAGGATAGCGGGGAG.

CDR3 DNA, as far as it was read: TGCAGCGTTCTGAGCCGCACGACTTCCTACGAG. Protein sequence: CSVLSRTTSYE. The entire CDR3 protein reads CSVLSRTTSYEQYF. The V gene is TRBV29-1, the J gene TRBJ2-7, with no clear D. The read comes to an end 3 residues before the CDR3 does, leaving the germline J gene to fill in the end. The V gene lost 5 bases and the J gene lost 1 base, with 15 bases spanning the gap. The CDR3 consists of 14 residues. Germline lookup yields CDR1 SQVTM and CDR2 ANQGSEA.

This clone is called medium-sized (0.01 to 0.1%) based on its frequency. Read data end 3 residues before the CDR3 end; the end is taken from the germline J gene. The rearrangement joins TRBV18 to TRBJ2-7; 13 bases are shared with TRBD2. Germline V gives CDR1 KGHSH, CDR2 LQKENI. With V trimmed by 6 bases and J by 5 bases, 7 bases remained unmatched. The CDR3 extends over 15 amino acids. CDR3 in amino acids: CASSRRTSGGHEQYF. The sequenced part of the CDR3 DNA is TGTGCCAGCTCCCGCAGGACTAGCGGGGGCCACGAG.

In regard to this clone: The CDR3 is cut off 3 residues early in the read; its end comes from the germline J gene. The chain combines TRBV7-9 with TRBJ2-4; possibly TRBD2 for D (5 bases). CDR1 is SEHNR and CDR2 is FQNEAQ in the germline V gene (reference sequence). The CDR3 has 12 amino acids. The V gene lost 1 base and the J gene lost 8 bases, with 6 bases spanning the gap. Partial CDR3 DNA: TGTGCCAGCAGCTTAGTCGGGGACATT. Protein: CASSLVGDI. The whole CDR3 reads CASSLVGDIQYF.

Of note for this clone: The sequenced fragment ends 3 residues before the CDR3 boundary, so the rest is inferred from the germline J gene. J is TRBJ2-7 and V is TRBV5-1; 9 bases fit TRBD1. The germline V gene encodes CDR1 SGHRS and CDR2 YFSETQ. This CDR3 is built from 15 residues. V lost 4 bases and J lost 6; bases outside the gene matches: 11. CDR3 DNA (partial): TGCGCCAGCAGCAGAACAGGGGGCGAGTACCTCGAG. As protein: CASSRTGGEYLE. The entire CDR3 reads CASSRTGGEYLEQYF.

Partial CDR3 DNA: TGTGCCACCAGCAGAGCCGGGTTCGGC. Translation gives CATSRAGFG. The whole CDR3 sequence reads CATSRAGFGYTF. V gene TRBV15 combines with J gene TRBJ1-2, with D unclear. Read sequence stops 3 residues before the CDR3 end, and the germline J gene provides the missing end. CDR3 size: 12 residues. Per the germline V gene, CDR1 is LNHNV and CDR2 is YYDKDF (reference sequence).

As for this clone: The read gets to within 3 residues of the CDR3 end, and the germline J gene fills in the rest. The chain has TRBV20-1 and TRBJ2-1; 10 positions agree with TRBD2. CDR1 and CDR2 (germline): DFQATT, SNEGSKA (reference sequence). This CDR3 region has 16 residues. After removal of 0 bases from V and 3 bases from J, the junction contained 5 bases not matched to a gene. Incomplete CDR3 DNA: TGCAGTGCTAGAGATCCTAGCGGGGGACTCTACAATGAG. Translated, it gives CSARDPSGGLYNE. The complete CDR3 protein is CSARDPSGGLYNEQFF.